The 25 T cell receptor beta chains listed next were all sequenced from one sample in a study of blood T cell repertoires in COVID-19. The table came from immunoSEQ multiplex PCR; TCRdb's copy has only in-frame clones and leaves some out. The table includes some 240,000 clones, 75% to 85% detected once. Sequencing used peripheral blood. The receptors here all came from a woman aged 40 to 55 who had recovered from COVID-19.

The chain recombines TRBV19 with TRBJ2-7, with 7 bases that match TRBD1. CDR1 and CDR2 from the germline V gene are LNHDA and SQIVND (reference sequence). Losses at the gene ends were 6 bases for V and 5 bases for J; bases not matched to a gene: 13. This CDR3 region has 15 residues. CDR3 sequence: CASRDGGQEDHEQYF. The DNA for the CDR3 is TGTGCCAGTAGAGATGGCGGACAGGAGGACCACGAGCAGTACTTC.

In this sample, this clone turned up a few times. The chain links TRBV19 to TRBJ2-7; no reliable D call. In germline, CDR1 is LNHDA, CDR2 SQIVND (reference sequence). V gave up 3 bases and J gave up 0 bases, with 15 bases separating them. This CDR3 region has 16 residues. Written as DNA, the CDR3 is TGTGCCAGTAGTATCGAGGCAGCCTCCAGCTCCTACGAGCAGTACTTC. As protein: CASSIEAASSSYEQYF.

The chain combines TRBV2 with TRBJ1-1; possibly TRBD1 for D (6 bases). Germline loops: CDR1 SNHLY, CDR2 FYNNEI. V shed 7 bases and J shed 5 bases, with 11 bases lying between them. CDR3 length: 12 amino acids. The CDR3 reads CASIPQGTEAFF. The CDR3 DNA reads TGTGCCAGCATCCCACAGGGAACTGAAGCTTTCTTT.

The chain has TRBV7-9 and TRBJ1-3; a weak D match, TRBD1 (6 bases). The CDR3 runs 15 residues. V was clipped by 5 bases and J by 1 base, with 12 bases between them. Germline loops: CDR1 SEHNR, CDR2 FQNEAQ (reference sequence). The CDR3 DNA follows: TGTGCCAGCAGCCCTACAGGGTTTTCTGGAAACACCATATATTTT. This codes for CASSPTGFSGNTIYF.

The chain is built from TRBV11-1 and TRBJ2-5; no reliable D call. The CDR3 runs 15 residues. V gave up 5 bases and J gave up 0 bases, with 13 bases separating them. CDR1 and CDR2 from the germline V gene are SGHAT and FQDESV (reference sequence). CDR3 in amino acids: CASSHLETYQETQYF. The CDR3, as DNA: TGTGCCAGCAGCCACTTAGAGACTTACCAAGAGACCCAGTACTTC. The full variable domain, completed using reference TRBV11-1 and TRBJ2-5, is EAEVAQSPRYKITEKSQAVAFWCDPISGHATLYWYRQILGQGPELLVQFQDESVVDDSQLPKDRFSAERLKGVDSTLKIQPAELGDSAMYLCASSHLETYQETQYFGPGTRLLVL.

The chain recombines TRBV4-3 with TRBJ1-4; 8 nucleotides line up with TRBD1. Germline trimming cut 3 bases from V and 4 bases from J; bases unmatched to any gene: 4. The CDR3 is 15 amino acids. CDR1 and CDR2 (germline): LGHNA, YSLEER. In DNA, the CDR3 is TGCGCCAGCAGCCAGCGCGGGACAGGTAATGAAAAACTGTTTTTT. Translating it yields CASSQRGTGNEKLFF.

The V and J genes are TRBV3-1 (or the pseudogene TRBV3-2) and TRBJ1-2, with TRBD1 as a possible D gene (6 bases). The CDR3 covers 14 residues. CDR1 is LGHDT and CDR2 is YNNKEL in the germline V gene (reference sequence). With 5 bases removed from V and 5 bases from J, the gap between germline ends came to 15 bases. The CDR3 DNA reads as TGTGCCAGCAGCATACAGGGTGTAGGTTATGGCTACACCTTC. This sequence encodes CASSIQGVGYGYTF.

This clone was seen more than once but under ten times. The chain links TRBV4-2 to TRBJ1-6; D perhaps matches TRBD1 (5 bases). The CDR3 has 16 amino acids. Germline V gene data show CDR1 as LGHNA and CDR2 as YNFKEQ. V shed 0 bases and J shed 13 bases, with 19 bases lying between them. The CDR3 coding sequence is TGTGCCAGCAGCCAAGAGACCCTTGACAGCAGTAGGCCCCTCCACTTT. Protein: CASSQETLDSSRPLHF.

This clone was counted only a few times. The J gene is TRBJ2-1, the V gene TRBV28; D uncertain. The CDR3 runs to 15 residues. Germline lookup yields CDR1 MDHEN and CDR2 SYDVKM. V was trimmed by 2 bases and J by 0 bases, leaving 8 bases between them. CDR3 DNA: TGTGCCAGCAGTTTAGAAGAGATCTCCTACAATGAGCAGTTCTTC. It codes for CASSLEEISYNEQFF.

This sequence joins TRBV6-5 and TRBJ2-3; no reliable D call. V was clipped by 2 bases and J by 4 bases, with 7 bases between them. The CDR3 is 13 residues long. Germline values: CDR1 MNHEY, CDR2 SVGAGI. CDR3 nucleotide sequence: TGTGCCAGCAGTTACAAGGCGGCAGATACGCAGTATTTT. Encoded protein: CASSYKAADTQYF.

V usage is TRBV7-3 and J usage is TRBJ2-1, with 11 nucleotides matching TRBD2. CDR1 SGHTA and CDR2 FQGTGA come from the germline V gene. V lost 1 base and J lost 1; bases outside the gene matches: 6. The CDR3 spans 18 residues. The chain's CDR3 is CASSLIPGTSGSYNEQFF. The CDR3 region has the DNA TGTGCCAGCAGCTTAATCCCCGGGACTAGCGGTTCCTACAATGAGCAGTTCTTC.

This chain links TRBV19 with TRBJ1-2, with 7 bases lining up with TRBD1. The CDR3 totals 16 residues. In germline, CDR1 is LNHDA, CDR2 SQIVND (reference sequence). Trimming removed 7 bases from V and 4 bases from J; junction bases left unmatched: 15. CDR3 loop: CASTPKGGQQSYGYTF. The DNA of the CDR3 is TGTGCCAGTACCCCAAAGGGGGGACAGCAAAGCTATGGCTACACCTTC. Combining the CDR3 with reference TRBV19 and TRBJ1-2 gives the whole variable domain DGGITQSPKYLFRKEGQNVTLSCEQNLNHDAMYWYRQDPGQGLRLIYYSQIVNDFQKGDIAEGYSVSREKKESFPLTVTSAQKNPTAFYLCASTPKGGQQSYGYTFGSGTRLTVV.

The rearrangement links TRBV18 to TRBJ2-2; TRBD2 is a possible D gene (6 bases). CDR3 size: 16 residues. V was clipped by 3 bases and J by 3 bases, with 14 bases between them. CDR1 and CDR2 from the germline V gene are KGHSH and LQKENI. The CDR3 DNA follows: TGTGCCAGCTCACCGGCGTCGGGGAGGCACACCGGGGAGCTGTTTTTT. Its protein product is CASSPASGRHTGELFF. Full variable domain (rest looked up from reference TRBV18 and TRBJ2-2): NAGVMQNPRHLVRRRGQEARLRCSPMKGHSHVYWYRQLPEEGLKFMVYLQKENIIDESGMPKERFSAEFPKEGPSILRIQQVVRGDSAAYFCASSPASGRHTGELFFGEGSRLTVL.

CDR3 amino acids: CASSLQEEETQYF. Written as DNA, the CDR3 is TGTGCCAGCAGCCTACAAGAGGAAGAGACCCAGTACTTC. The chain links TRBV11-2 to TRBJ2-5; D unclear. V lost 5 bases and J 3 bases, leaving 10 bases between the germline ends. The germline V gene encodes CDR1 SGHAT and CDR2 FQNNGV. This CDR3 is built from 13 residues.

V gene TRBV19 combines with J gene TRBJ1-5; a weak D match, TRBD1 (6 bases). The CDR3 extends over 15 amino acids. Germline V gene lookup returns CDR1 LNHDA and CDR2 SQIVND (reference sequence). V lost 5 bases, J lost 3 bases, and 14 bases lay in between. CDR3 region: CASSPSTGHNQPQHF. The CDR3 DNA follows: TGTGCCAGTAGTCCGAGTACAGGGCACAATCAGCCCCAGCATTTT.

This clone appeared a single time. V usage is TRBV3-1 (or the pseudogene TRBV3-2) and J usage is TRBJ2-7, with a possible D match to TRBD1 (7 bases). The CDR3 sequence is 15 residues long. Trimming removed 4 bases at V and 4 bases at J, with 17 bases between. In germline, CDR1 is LGHDT, CDR2 YNNKEL (reference sequence). The CDR3 spells CASSLRRGVLYEQYF. In DNA form, the CDR3 reads TGTGCCAGCAGCCTTCGCAGGGGGGTTTTATACGAGCAGTACTTC.

V gene TRBV7-2 combines with J gene TRBJ2-4; weak D call: TRBD2 (6 bases). V was pared by 5 bases and J by 1 base, with 12 bases between. The germline V gene has CDR1 SGHTA and CDR2 FQGNSA. The CDR3 length is 15 residues. The CDR3 protein is CASSPGGGAKNIQYF. DNA for the CDR3: TGTGCCAGCAGCCCCGGCGGAGGGGCCAAAAACATTCAGTACTTC.

The rearrangement joins TRBV29-1 to TRBJ1-5, with 7 nucleotides matching TRBD1. The trim removed 5 bases at V and 4 bases at J, leaving 2 bases unmatched. The germline V gene encodes CDR1 SQVTM and CDR2 ANQGSEA. The CDR3 totals 12 residues. CDR3 sequence (DNA): TGCAGCGTTAGGGACAGTAATCAGCCCCAGCATTTT. Amino acids: CSVRDSNQPQHF.

This rearrangement joins TRBV5-5 to TRBJ2-3; TRBD2 aligns across 10 bases. J was trimmed by 1 base and V by 5 bases; bases with no gene match: 1. This CDR3 is built from 14 residues. Per germline, CDR1 SGHKS and CDR2 YYEKEE (reference sequence). The CDR3 nucleotides read TGTGCCAGCAGGGGGACTAGCGGCACAGATACGCAGTATTTT. Translated: CASRGTSGTDTQYF. The whole variable domain, filled in from reference TRBV5-5 and TRBJ2-3, reads DAGVTQSPTHLIKTRGQQVTLRCSPISGHKSVSWYQQVLGQGPQFIFQYYEKEERGRGNFPDRFSARQFPNYSSELNVNALLLGDSALYLCASRGTSGTDTQYFGPGTRLTVL.

This clone was detected only once. The V gene is TRBV7-2, the J gene TRBJ2-5; D perhaps matches TRBD2 (6 bases). Germline CDR1 reads SGHTA; CDR2 reads FQGNSA. This CDR3 is 16 amino acids long. The V and J ends lost 1 base and 1 base respectively, with 13 bases between them. The DNA for the CDR3 is TGTGCCAGCAGCTTAGATCTGGCGGGGACCCAAGAGACCCAGTACTTC. It translates to CASSLDLAGTQETQYF.

On this clone itself: At the DNA level, this CDR3 is encoded by other sequences in the same sample as well. The V gene is TRBV19, the J gene TRBJ1-5; D gene unclear. The CDR3 consists of 12 residues. Trimming took 3 bases from V and 3 from J, leaving 3 bases between them. Per the germline V gene, CDR1 is LNHDA and CDR2 is SQIVND (reference sequence). Here the CDR3 DNA reads TGTGCCAGTAGTATTCTCAATCAGCCCCAGCATTTT. As protein: CASSILNQPQHF. Full variable domain (outside the CDR3, taken from reference TRBV19 and TRBJ1-5): DGGITQSPKYLFRKEGQNVTLSCEQNLNHDAMYWYRQDPGQGLRLIYYSQIVNDFQKGDIAEGYSVSREKKESFPLTVTSAQKNPTAFYLCASSILNQPQHFGDGTRLSIL.

The chain couples TRBV7-2 to TRBJ2-3; D not resolved. This CDR3 is built from 15 residues. Germline CDR1 and CDR2: SGHTA and FQGNSA. V was trimmed by 4 bases and J by 0 bases, leaving 11 bases between them. As DNA, the CDR3 is TGTGCCAGCAGCTACCGCGGCGCCAGCACAGATACGCAGTATTTT. It yields the protein CASSYRGASTDTQYF.

The rearrangement links TRBV12-5 to TRBJ1-5; 12 nucleotides agree with TRBD1. Trimming at V came to 2 bases and at J to 6 bases, leaving 11 bases not matched to a gene. Per germline, CDR1 LGHNT and CDR2 FRNRAP. This CDR3 contains 18 residues. The CDR3: CASGLPGRDRGLVQPQHF. CDR3 DNA sequence: TGTGCTAGTGGTTTGCCCGGCCGGGACAGGGGGCTGGTTCAGCCCCAGCATTTT. Filled out from reference TRBV12-5 and TRBJ1-5, the complete variable domain reads DARVTQTPRHKVTEMGQEVTMRCQPILGHNTVFWYRQTMMQGLELLAYFRNRAPLDDSGMPKDRFSAEMPDATLATLKIQPSEPRDSAVYFCASGLPGRDRGLVQPQHFGDGTRLSIL.

This chain uses TRBV27 with TRBJ1-2; D remains ambiguous. The V gene's germline CDR1 is MNHEY and CDR2 SMNVEV (reference sequence). The CDR3 extends over 17 amino acids. V was shortened by 5 bases and J by 0 bases, with 19 bases between the two germline ends. CDR3 DNA sequence: TGTGCCAGCAGTCCCGGACCTAGCTGGGAAGCTAACTATGGCTACACCTTC. It translates to CASSPGPSWEANYGYTF.

The genes are TRBV4-3 and TRBJ2-2, with D hard to call. The V and J ends lost 4 bases and 4 bases respectively, with 10 bases between them. The CDR3 totals 14 residues. Germline CDR1 LGHNA, CDR2 YSLEER. CDR3 in amino acids: CASSPLSSTGELFF. In DNA form, the CDR3 reads TGCGCCAGCAGCCCTCTTTCGAGCACCGGGGAGCTGTTTTTT.